Described below is a single TCR beta chain sequence and its context. Its specificity is unknown. This entry comes from a study of OX40 agonist ivuxolimab in advanced cancers. The wider study: The mean age was around 56 years, ranging from about 20 to 85, with more than 70% of participants male. Three patients showed partial responses: one hepatocellular carcinoma and two cutaneous melanoma cases. Study-level points and caveats: Certain nonresponding patients likewise had low normalized T-cell clonal expansion.

Trimming cost V 10 bases and J 7 bases; bases outside gene matches: 9. Germline values: CDR1 ENHRY, CDR2 SYGVKD. The CDR3 extends over 13 amino acids. Blood draws occurred at baseline, cycle 4 day 1, and cycle 7 day 1. This table comes from immunoSEQ multiplex PCR, and its TCRdb copy is limited to in-frame clones, with some not included. The sample yields approximately 66,000 clones, roughly 88% seen once. The genes are TRBV10-3 and TRBJ1-5; 8 bases align to TRBD1. The sample in question was CD4+ or CD8+ T cells sorted from blood, obtained in a trial of the OX40 agonist ivuxolimab. The source of this sequence is an adult with an advanced solid tumor such as melanoma, head and neck, liver or kidney cancer. CDR3: CATGQGGEQPQHF. The CDR3 region has the DNA TGTGCCACCGGACAGGGAGGAGAACAGCCCCAGCATTTT.